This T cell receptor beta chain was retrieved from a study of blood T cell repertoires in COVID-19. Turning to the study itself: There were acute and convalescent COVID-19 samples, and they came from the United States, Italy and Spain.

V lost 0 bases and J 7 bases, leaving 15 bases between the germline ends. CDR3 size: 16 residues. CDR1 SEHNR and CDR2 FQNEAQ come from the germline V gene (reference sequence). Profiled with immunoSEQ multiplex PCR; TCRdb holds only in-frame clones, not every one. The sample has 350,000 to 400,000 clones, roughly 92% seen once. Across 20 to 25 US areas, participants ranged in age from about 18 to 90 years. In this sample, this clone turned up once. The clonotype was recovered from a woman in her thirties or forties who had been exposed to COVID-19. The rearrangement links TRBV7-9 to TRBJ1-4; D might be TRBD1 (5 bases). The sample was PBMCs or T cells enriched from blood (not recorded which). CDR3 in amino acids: CASSLAQGGEGEKLFF. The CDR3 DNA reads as TGTGCCAGCAGCTTAGCGCAAGGAGGGGAGGGTGAAAAACTGTTTTTT.